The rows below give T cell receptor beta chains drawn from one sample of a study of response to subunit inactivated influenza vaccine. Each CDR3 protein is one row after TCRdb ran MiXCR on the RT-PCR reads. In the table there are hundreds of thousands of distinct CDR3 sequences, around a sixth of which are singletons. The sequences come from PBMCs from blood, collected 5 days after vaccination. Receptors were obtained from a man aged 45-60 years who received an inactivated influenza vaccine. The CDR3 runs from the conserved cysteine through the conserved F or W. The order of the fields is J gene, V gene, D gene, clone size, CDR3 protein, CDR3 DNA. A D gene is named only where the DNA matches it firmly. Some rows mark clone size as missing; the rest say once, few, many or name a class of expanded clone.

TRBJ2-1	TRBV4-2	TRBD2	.	CASSQAIAGGEQFF	TGTGCCAGCAGCCAAGCGATAGCGGGGGGAGAGCAGTTCTTC
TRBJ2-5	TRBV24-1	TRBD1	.	CATSEELGQGAETQYF	TGTGCCACCAGTGAGGAGCTCGGACAGGGAGCGGAGACCCAGTACTTC
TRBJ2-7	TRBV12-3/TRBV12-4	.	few	CASSFVQAQTYEQYF	TGTGCCAGCAGTTTTGTCCAGGCCCAAACCTACGAGCAGTACTTC
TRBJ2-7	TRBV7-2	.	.	CASSLAGEYEQYF	TGTGCCAGCAGCTTAGCGGGAGAATACGAGCAGTACTTC
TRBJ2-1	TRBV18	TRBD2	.	CASSPPGLAGFEQFF	TGTGCCAGCTCACCACCGGGACTAGCGGGCTTTGAGCAGTTCTTC
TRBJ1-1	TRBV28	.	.	CASSLGGGPSGFF	TGTGCCAGCAGTTTAGGAGGAGGGCCCTCGGGTTTCTTT
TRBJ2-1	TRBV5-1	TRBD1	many	CASSLGPQGASNEQFF	TGCGCCAGCAGCTTGGGGCCACAGGGGGCATCCAATGAGCAGTTCTTC
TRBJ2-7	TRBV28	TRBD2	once	CASSPTSGRWDINYEQYF	TGTGCCAGCAGTCCGACTAGCGGGAGGTGGGATATTAACTACGAGCAGTACTTC
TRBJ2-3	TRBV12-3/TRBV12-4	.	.	CASSTVPVVGADTQYF	TGTGCCAGCAGTACCGTACCAGTAGTTGGGGCAGATACGCAGTATTTT
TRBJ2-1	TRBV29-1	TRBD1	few	CSVNGIPGTGIYNEQFF	TGCAGCGTTAACGGAATACCCGGGACAGGGATATACAATGAGCAGTTCTTC
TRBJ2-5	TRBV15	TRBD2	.	CATSRVGGGALETQYF	TGTGCCACCAGCAGAGTGGGCGGGGGGGCCTTAGAGACCCAGTACTTC
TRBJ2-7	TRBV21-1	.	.	CASSSKYEQYF	TGTGCCAGTAGTTCTAAGTACGAGCAGTACTTC
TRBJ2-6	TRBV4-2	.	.	CASSQEPGYSGANVLTF	TGTGCCAGCAGCCAAGAACCAGGGTACTCTGGGGCCAACGTCCTGACTTTC
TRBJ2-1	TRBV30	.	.	CAWNLVFGNEQFF	TGTGCCTGGAATCTCGTTTTTGGGAATGAGCAGTTCTTC
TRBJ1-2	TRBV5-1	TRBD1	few	CASSVDRGPYGYTF	TGCGCCAGCAGCGTGGACAGGGGGCCCTATGGCTACACCTTC
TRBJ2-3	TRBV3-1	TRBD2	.	CASSQPTSLRRDYLPADTQYF	TGTGCCAGCAGCCAACCGACGTCCCTAAGGCGGGACTACCTCCCCGCAGATACGCAGTATTTT
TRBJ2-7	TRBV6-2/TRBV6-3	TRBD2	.	CASRSRTSGGHEQYF	TGTGCCAGCAGATCACGGACTAGCGGAGGGCACGAGCAGTACTTC
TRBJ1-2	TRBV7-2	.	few	CASRTRQDYGYTF	TGTGCCAGCCGTACTCGACAGGACTATGGCTACACCTTC
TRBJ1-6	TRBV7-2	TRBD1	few	CASSNDRESPLHF	TGTGCCAGCAGCAACGACAGGGAATCACCCCTCCACTTT
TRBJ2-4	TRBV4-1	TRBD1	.	CASSLRSGTGSLSIQYF	TGCGCCAGCAGCCTAAGGTCAGGGACAGGGAGTCTGAGCATTCAGTACTTC
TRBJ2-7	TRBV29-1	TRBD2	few	CSVENTRLAGEYEQYF	TGCAGCGTTGAAAACACCCGACTGGCGGGGGAATACGAGCAGTACTTC
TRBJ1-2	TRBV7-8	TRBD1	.	CASSFNGQGTYGYTF	TGTGCCAGCAGCTTTAATGGACAGGGAACCTATGGCTACACCTTC
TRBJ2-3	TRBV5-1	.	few	CASSLSQNTRTDTQYF	TGCGCCAGCAGCCTCTCACAGAACACCCGCACAGATACGCAGTATTTT
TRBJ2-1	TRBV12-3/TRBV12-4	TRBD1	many	CASSLDRGSYNEQFF	TGTGCCAGCAGCCTGGACAGGGGGTCTTACAATGAGCAGTTCTTC
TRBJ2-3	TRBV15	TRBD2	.	CATSAMPSGRAIDTQYF	TGTGCCACCAGCGCAATGCCTAGCGGGAGGGCGATAGATACGCAGTATTTT
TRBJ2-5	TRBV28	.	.	CASGSQEEETQYF	TGTGCCAGCGGCTCCCAGGAGGAAGAGACCCAGTACTTC
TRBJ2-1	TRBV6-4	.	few	CASSDSAASSYNEQFF	TGTGCCAGCAGTGACTCGGCAGCAAGCTCCTACAATGAGCAGTTCTTC
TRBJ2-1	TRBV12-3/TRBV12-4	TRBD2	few	CASSSFTSGSNNEQFF	TGTGCCAGCAGCTCATTTACTAGCGGGAGTAACAATGAGCAGTTCTTC
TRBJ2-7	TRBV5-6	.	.	CASRGGGPSSYEQYF	TGTGCCAGCAGGGGAGGAGGCCCGAGCTCCTACGAGCAGTACTTC
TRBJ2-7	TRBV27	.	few	CASSPNSIVRGYEQYF	TGTGCCAGCAGTCCAAACTCGATCGTCAGGGGTTACGAGCAGTACTTC
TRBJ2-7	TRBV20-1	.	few	CSASWDPSYEQYF	TGCAGTGCTTCCTGGGATCCCTCCTACGAGCAGTACTTC
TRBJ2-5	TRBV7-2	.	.	CASSQGLSLTQYF	TGTGCCAGCAGCCAAGGACTGAGTTTGACCCAGTACTTC
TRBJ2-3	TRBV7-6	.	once	CASSLAPPQGLSGTDTQYF	TGTGCCAGCAGCTTAGCGCCACCCCAGGGGTTATCCGGCACAGATACGCAGTATTTT
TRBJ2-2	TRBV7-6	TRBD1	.	CASSLGGQGRGELFF	TGTGCCAGCAGCTTAGGGGGACAGGGGCGCGGGGAGCTGTTTTTT
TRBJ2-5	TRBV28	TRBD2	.	CASSRDAGVWETQYF	TGTGCCAGCAGCCGGGACGCGGGAGTCTGGGAGACCCAGTACTTC
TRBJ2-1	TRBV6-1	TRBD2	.	CASSEGLGLAGTYNEQFF	TGTGCCAGCAGTGAGGGACTAGGACTAGCGGGGACCTACAATGAGCAGTTCTTC
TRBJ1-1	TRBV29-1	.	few	CSVVTYTEAFF	TGCAGCGTTGTGACTTACACTGAAGCTTTCTTT
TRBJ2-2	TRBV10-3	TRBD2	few	CAISLAQLTGELFF	TGTGCCATTTCACTAGCGCAACTCACCGGGGAGCTGTTTTTT
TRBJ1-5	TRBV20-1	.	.	CSASRQGGIHSNQPQHF	TGCAGTGCTAGTAGGCAGGGAGGGATTCATAGCAATCAGCCCCAGCATTTT
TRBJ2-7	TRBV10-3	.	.	CAISELADPAYEQYF	TGTGCCATCAGTGAGTTGGCAGACCCAGCCTACGAGCAGTACTTC
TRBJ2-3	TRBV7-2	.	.	CASSLVRGLPTDTQYF	TGTGCCAGCAGCTTAGTACGGGGGCTCCCCACAGATACGCAGTATTTT
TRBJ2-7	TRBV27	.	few	CASSLGGPNEQYF	TGTGCCAGCAGTTTAGGTGGGCCGAACGAGCAGTACTTC
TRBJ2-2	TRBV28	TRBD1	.	CASYGDREWTGELFF	TGTGCCAGCTACGGGGACAGGGAATGGACCGGGGAGCTGTTTTTT
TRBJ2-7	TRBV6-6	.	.	CASSYAGPYEQYF	TGTGCCAGCAGTTACGCAGGACCCTACGAGCAGTACTTC
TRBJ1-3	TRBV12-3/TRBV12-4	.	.	CASSYTQGKGTIYF	TGTGCCAGCAGTTATACCCAGGGAAAGGGCACCATATATTTT
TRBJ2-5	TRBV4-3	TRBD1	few	CASSQATGPWETQYF	TGCGCCAGCAGCCAGGCGACAGGGCCCTGGGAGACCCAGTACTTC
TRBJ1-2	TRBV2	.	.	CASSEGGAYGYTF	TGTGCCAGCAGTGAAGGGGGGGCCTATGGCTACACCTTC
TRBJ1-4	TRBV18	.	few	CASSPPLEFPDNEKLFF	TGTGCCAGCTCACCACCGCTGGAATTTCCTGATAATGAAAAACTGTTTTTT